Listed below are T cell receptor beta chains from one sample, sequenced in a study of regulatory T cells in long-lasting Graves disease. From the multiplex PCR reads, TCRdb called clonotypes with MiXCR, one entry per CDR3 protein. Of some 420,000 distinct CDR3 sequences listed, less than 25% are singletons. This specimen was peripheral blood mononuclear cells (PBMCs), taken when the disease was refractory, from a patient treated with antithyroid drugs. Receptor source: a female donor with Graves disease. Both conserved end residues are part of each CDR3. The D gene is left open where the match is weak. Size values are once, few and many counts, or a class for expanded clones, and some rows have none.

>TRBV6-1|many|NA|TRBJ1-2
TGTGCCACCCTCCGGGCGGGTAACTATGGCTACACCTTC
CATLRAGNYGYTF
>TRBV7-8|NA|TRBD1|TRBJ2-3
TGTGCCAGCAGCTTAGTGGGACAGACCGCCCAAGATACGCAGTATTTT
CASSLVGQTAQDTQYF
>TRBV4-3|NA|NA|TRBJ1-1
TGCGCCAGCAGCCAAGATCGGCAGTCTGAAGCTTTCTTT
CASSQDRQSEAFF
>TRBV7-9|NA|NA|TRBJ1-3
TGTGCCAGCAGCTCCCCCCTCGGAGCTAGTAGTTCTGGAAACACCATATATTTT
CASSSPLGASSSGNTIYF
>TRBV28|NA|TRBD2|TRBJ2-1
TGTGCCAGCAGTCCTCGTAGCGGGAGGGTCGACAATGAGCAGTTCTTC
CASSPRSGRVDNEQFF
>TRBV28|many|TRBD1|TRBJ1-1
TGTGCCAGCAGTTCGGGACAGGGGAAGACTGAAGCTTTCTTT
CASSSGQGKTEAFF
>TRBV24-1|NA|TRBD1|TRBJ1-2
TGTGCTATCAGCCCCGCGACCGGGACAGGCCTCAACTATGGCTACACCTTC
CAISPATGTGLNYGYTF
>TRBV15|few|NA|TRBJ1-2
TGTGCCACCAGCATAGGCGGGGGCCGACTATGGGGCTACACCTTC
CATSIGGGRLWGYTF
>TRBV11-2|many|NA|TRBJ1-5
TGTGCCAGCAGCATCGGGAGAGCCGGCAATCAGCCCCAGCATTTT
CASSIGRAGNQPQHF
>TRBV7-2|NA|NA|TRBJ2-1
TGTGCCAGCAGCGGTAGCCGTAGCTCCTACAATGAGCAGTTCTTC
CASSGSRSSYNEQFF
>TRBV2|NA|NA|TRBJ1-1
TGTGCCAGCAGCGGGGGGGGGCGAGGTGGCGGCACTGAAGCTTTCTTT
CASSGGGRGGGTEAFF
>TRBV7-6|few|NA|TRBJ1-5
TGTGCCAGCAGCTTAGGGACAGACAGAAATCAGCCCCAGCATTTT
CASSLGTDRNQPQHF
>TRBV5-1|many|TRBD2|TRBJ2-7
TGCGCCAGCAGCTTGGGTGGAGGGGAGGGCTACGAGCAGTACTTC
CASSLGGGEGYEQYF
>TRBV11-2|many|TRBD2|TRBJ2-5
TGTGCCAGCAGCTTGAGGATGACTAGCGGACAAGAGACCCAGTACTTC
CASSLRMTSGQETQYF
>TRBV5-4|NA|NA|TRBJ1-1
TGTGCCAGCACCGGAGGTCCAGGGACTGAAGCTTTCTTT
CASTGGPGTEAFF
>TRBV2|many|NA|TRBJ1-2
TGTGCCAGCAGTGAAGTGGGCGGCTACTATGGCTACACCTTC
CASSEVGGYYGYTF
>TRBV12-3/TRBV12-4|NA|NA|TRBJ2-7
TGTGCCAGCAGCCCCGAGACCATCGAGCAGTACTTC
CASSPETIEQYF
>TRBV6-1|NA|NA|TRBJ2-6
TGTGCCAGCAGCTCTCGGGACCCCGGATCCCCCGTCCTGACTTTC
CASSSRDPGSPVLTF
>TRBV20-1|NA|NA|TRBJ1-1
TGCAGTGCCCGAATCGACGGTTTCACCCCAGAAGCTTTCTTT
CSARIDGFTPEAFF
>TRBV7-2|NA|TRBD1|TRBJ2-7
TGTGCCAGCAGCTCGGGACAGGGGACGTTCTACGAGCAGTACTTC
CASSSGQGTFYEQYF
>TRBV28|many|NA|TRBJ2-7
TGTGCCAGCAGTTTATGGCAGGGCTCCTACGAGCAGTACTTC
CASSLWQGSYEQYF
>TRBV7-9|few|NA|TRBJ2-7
TGTGCCAGCAGTCGGACAGTGAACTACGAGCAGTACTTC
CASSRTVNYEQYF
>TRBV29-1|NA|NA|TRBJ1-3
TGCAGCGTTGTGTGGGTTACTGGAAACACCATATATTTT
CSVVWVTGNTIYF
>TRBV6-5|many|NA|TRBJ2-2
TGTGCCAGCAGTTACCCCACAGGGTTGGGGAACACCGGGGAGCTGTTTTTT
CASSYPTGLGNTGELFF
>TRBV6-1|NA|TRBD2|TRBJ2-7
TGTGCCAGCTTCGATCGGACTAGCGGAGTCTACGAGCAGTACTTC
CASFDRTSGVYEQYF
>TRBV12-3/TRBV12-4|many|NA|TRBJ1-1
TGTGCCAGCATTCTAGGACGAAGAGGGACTGAAGCTTTCTTT
CASILGRRGTEAFF
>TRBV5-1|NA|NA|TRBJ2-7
TGCGCCAGCAGCTTGTCCGGGCCCGCAACCAGCGAGCAGTACTTC
CASSLSGPATSEQYF
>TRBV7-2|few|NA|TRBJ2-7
TGTGCCAGCAGCTTAGAGGTAGCGACCTACGAGCAGTACTTC
CASSLEVATYEQYF
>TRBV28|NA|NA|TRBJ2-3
TGTGCCAGCCCTAAGCAGGAGACTAGCACAGATACGCAGTATTTT
CASPKQETSTDTQYF
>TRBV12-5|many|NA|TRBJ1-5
TGTGCTAGTGGTCCCGGACCCGTCAATCAGCCCCAGCATTTT
CASGPGPVNQPQHF
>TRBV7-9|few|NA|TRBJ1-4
TGTGCCAGCAGCTTAGGAGGTAGTTATCATGAAAAACTGTTTTTT
CASSLGGSYHEKLFF
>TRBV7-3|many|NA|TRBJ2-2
TGTGCCAGCAGCTTATTGGGCAGGGGAGCGACCGGGGAGCTGTTTTTT
CASSLLGRGATGELFF
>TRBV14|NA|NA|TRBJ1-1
TGTGCCAACAGCCAAGTGATCAGGACTGAAGCTTTCTTT
CANSQVIRTEAFF
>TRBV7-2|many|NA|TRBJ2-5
TGTGCCAGCAGCTTTATAGGGGCCCAGTACTTC
CASSFIGAQYF
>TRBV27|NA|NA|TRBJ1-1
TGTGCCAGCAGTTTGGCAGGACAGCCCGTTGGATACACTGAAGCTTTCTTT
CASSLAGQPVGYTEAFF
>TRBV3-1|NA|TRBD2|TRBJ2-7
TGTGCCAGCAGCCAGGGGGATAGCGGGAGTCCCTACGAGCAGTACTTC
CASSQGDSGSPYEQYF
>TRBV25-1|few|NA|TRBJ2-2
TGTGCCAGCAGTGGGGGGATGAGGGGAGACGGGGAGCTGTTTTTT
CASSGGMRGDGELFF
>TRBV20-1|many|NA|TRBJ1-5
TGCAGTGCAACCGGGGCCACACCAATTAGCAATCAGCCCCAGCATTTT
CSATGATPISNQPQHF
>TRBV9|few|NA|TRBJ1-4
TGTGCCAGCAGCGTAGGACTGATTAATGAAAAACTGTTTTTT
CASSVGLINEKLFF
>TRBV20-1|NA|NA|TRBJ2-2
TGCAGTGCAACCGACGCCGGGGCCAGGAATAGACCCGGGGAGCTGTTTTTT
CSATDAGARNRPGELFF
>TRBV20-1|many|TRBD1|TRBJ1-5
TGCAGTGCTAGAGACTGGGACAGGGGCTTGGACCAGCCCCAGCATTTT
CSARDWDRGLDQPQHF
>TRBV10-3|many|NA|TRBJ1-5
TGTGCCATCAGTGAGTCTGGGTTCGACCTCAGTCAGCCCCAGCATTTT
CAISESGFDLSQPQHF
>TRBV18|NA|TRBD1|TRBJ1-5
TGTGCCAGCTCGCATCCTCCGGGACAGATCAATCAGCCCCAGCATTTT
CASSHPPGQINQPQHF
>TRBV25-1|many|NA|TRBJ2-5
TGTGCCCACCCCGGGACTCCAAGGAGAGAGACCCAGTACTTC
CAHPGTPRRETQYF
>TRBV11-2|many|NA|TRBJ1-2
TGTGCCAGCAGCGTCCCCCCTTCCGGGAGGGGCTACACCTTC
CASSVPPSGRGYTF
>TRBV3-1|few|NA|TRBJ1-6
TGTGCCAGCAGCCAAGGTGGTCCCCTCCACTTT
CASSQGGPLHF
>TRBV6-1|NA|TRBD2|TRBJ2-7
TGTGCCAGCAGTGACAGGGGACTAGCGGAACGCTACGAGCAGTACTTC
CASSDRGLAERYEQYF
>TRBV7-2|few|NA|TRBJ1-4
TGTGCCAGCAGCCCCGACAGTTCCCAGGAAAAACTGTTTTTT
CASSPDSSQEKLFF
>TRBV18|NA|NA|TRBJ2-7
TGTGCCAGCTCACCACCGCGGGACTCCTACGAGCAGTACTTC
CASSPPRDSYEQYF
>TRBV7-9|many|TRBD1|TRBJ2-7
TGTGCCAGCAGCCGACAGGGAAAATACGAGCAGTACTTC
CASSRQGKYEQYF
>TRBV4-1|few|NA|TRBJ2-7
TGCGCCAGCAGCCAAGTACGTTCGGGGCAGCACTCCTACGAGCAGTACTTC
CASSQVRSGQHSYEQYF
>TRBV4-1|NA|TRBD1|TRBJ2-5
TGCGCCAGCAGCCCCCGACAGGGAGCACGGGAGACCCAGTACTTC
CASSPRQGARETQYF
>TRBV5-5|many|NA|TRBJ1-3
TGTGCCAGCAGCTCGACACGGACGCGGAACACCATATATTTT
CASSSTRTRNTIYF
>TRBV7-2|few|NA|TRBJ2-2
TGTGCCAGCAGCTTAAGGAGTCCGGGCACCGGGGAGCTGTTTTTT
CASSLRSPGTGELFF